The next 5 T cell receptor beta chains were all read from a single sample in a study of blood T cells in healthy people across ages. Primed by a sample-barcoded 5' primer and a J-beta primer mix, a second PCR proceeded for roughly 6 to 12 cycles. TCRdb fed the 5' RACE reads into MiXCR, producing one record per CDR3 protein. The table includes fewer than 2,000,000 distinct CDR3 sequences, 39% detected once. The sample comprised blood. All receptors derive from a human donor in good health.

The V call is TRBV7-8, the J call TRBJ1-2; D uncertain. Germline V lookup: CDR1 SGHVS, CDR2 FQNEAQ. V was pared by 3 bases and J by 6 bases, with 11 bases between. CDR3 length: 13 residues. Written as DNA, the CDR3 is TGTGCCAGCAGCTTTTCTAGTTTCAATGGCTACACCTTC. It translates to CASSFSSFNGYTF.

This clonotype was seen a handful of times. The J gene is TRBJ2-1, the V gene TRBV6-6; D remains unclear. The V gene lost 8 bases and the J gene lost 0 bases, with 14 bases spanning the gap. CDR3 length equals 15 residues. CDR1 MNHNY and CDR2 SVGAGI come from the germline V gene (reference sequence). The CDR3 nucleotides read TGTGCCAGCTTTAGCCCTCACAGCTCCTACAATGAGCAGTTCTTC. This encodes CASFSPHSSYNEQFF.

This clonotype was counted a few times. The chain employs TRBV6-5 and TRBJ2-7; perhaps TRBD1 as D (6 bases). Per germline, CDR1 MNHEY and CDR2 SVGAGI. Trimming cost V 0 bases and J 5 bases, with 17 bases left between them. The CDR3 has 16 residues. The CDR3 bases are TGTGCCAGCAGTTACTCGAGGTGGGGCAGGGGCCACGAGCAGTACTTC. It yields the protein CASSYSRWGRGHEQYF.

The V gene is TRBV6-2 or TRBV6-3, the J gene TRBJ2-5; maybe TRBD2 (6 bases). The J call is uncertain, as TRBJ2-7 better fits the DNA end. CDR3 length equals 14 residues. Germline V lookup: CDR1 MNHEY, CDR2 SVGEGT. This CDR3 reads CASRTRRGKDEQYF. CDR3 coding DNA: TGTGCCAGCAGGACTAGGAGGGGCAAAGACGAGCAGTACTTC.

This clonotype was detected ten times or more. The V call is TRBV12-3 or TRBV12-4, the J call TRBJ2-7, with 7 bases that match TRBD1. With 6 bases clipped from V and 3 bases from J, the junction kept 11 bases outside the gene matches. The length of the CDR3 is 15 residues. CDR3 in amino acids: CASSPSWDRGYEQYF. The CDR3 coding sequence is TGTGCCAGCAGCCCCTCCTGGGACAGAGGCTACGAGCAGTACTTC.